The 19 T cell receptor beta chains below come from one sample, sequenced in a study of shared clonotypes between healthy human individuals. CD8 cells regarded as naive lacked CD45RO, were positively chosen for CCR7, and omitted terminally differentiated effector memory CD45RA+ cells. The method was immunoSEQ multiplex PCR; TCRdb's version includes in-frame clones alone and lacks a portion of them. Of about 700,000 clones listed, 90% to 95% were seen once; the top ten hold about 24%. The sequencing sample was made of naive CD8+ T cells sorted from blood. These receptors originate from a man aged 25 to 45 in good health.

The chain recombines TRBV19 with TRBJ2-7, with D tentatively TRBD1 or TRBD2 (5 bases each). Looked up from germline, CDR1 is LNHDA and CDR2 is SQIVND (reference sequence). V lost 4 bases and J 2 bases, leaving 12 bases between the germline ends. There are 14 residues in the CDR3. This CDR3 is CASSKTGATYEQYF. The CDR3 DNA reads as TGTGCCAGTAGTAAAACCGGGGCGACCTACGAGCAGTACTTC.

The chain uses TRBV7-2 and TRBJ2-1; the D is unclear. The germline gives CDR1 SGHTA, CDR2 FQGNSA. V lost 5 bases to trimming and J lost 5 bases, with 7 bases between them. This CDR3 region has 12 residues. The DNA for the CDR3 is TGTGCCAGCAGCGCAGTGAACAATGAGCAGTTCTTC. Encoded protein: CASSAVNNEQFF.

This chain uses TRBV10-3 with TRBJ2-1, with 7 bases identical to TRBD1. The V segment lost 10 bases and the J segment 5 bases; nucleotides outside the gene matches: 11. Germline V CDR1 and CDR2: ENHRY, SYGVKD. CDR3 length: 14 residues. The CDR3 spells CATVTGTAHNEQFF. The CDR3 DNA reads TGTGCCACCGTAACCGGGACAGCACACAATGAGCAGTTCTTC.

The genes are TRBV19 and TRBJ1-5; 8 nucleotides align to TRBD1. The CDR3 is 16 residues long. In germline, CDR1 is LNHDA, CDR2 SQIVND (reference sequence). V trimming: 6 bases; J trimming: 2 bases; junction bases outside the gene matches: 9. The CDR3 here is CASSPDREWGNQPQHF. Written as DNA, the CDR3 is TGTGCCAGTAGCCCGGACAGGGAATGGGGCAATCAGCCCCAGCATTTT. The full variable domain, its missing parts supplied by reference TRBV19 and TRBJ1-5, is DGGITQSPKYLFRKEGQNVTLSCEQNLNHDAMYWYRQDPGQGLRLIYYSQIVNDFQKGDIAEGYSVSREKKESFPLTVTSAQKNPTAFYLCASSPDREWGNQPQHFGDGTRLSIL.

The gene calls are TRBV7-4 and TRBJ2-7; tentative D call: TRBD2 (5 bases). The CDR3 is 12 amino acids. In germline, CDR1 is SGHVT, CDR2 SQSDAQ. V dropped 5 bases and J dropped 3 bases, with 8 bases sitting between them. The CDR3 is CASSGLDYEQYF. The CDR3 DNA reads TGTGCCAGCAGCGGACTCGACTACGAGCAGTACTTC.

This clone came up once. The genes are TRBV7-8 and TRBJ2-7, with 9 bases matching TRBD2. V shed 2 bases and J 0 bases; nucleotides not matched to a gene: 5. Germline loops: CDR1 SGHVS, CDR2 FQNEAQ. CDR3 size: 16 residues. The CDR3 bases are TGTGCCAGCAGCTTAACGCCGGGACTAGCCTCCTACGAGCAGTACTTC. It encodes CASSLTPGLASYEQYF.

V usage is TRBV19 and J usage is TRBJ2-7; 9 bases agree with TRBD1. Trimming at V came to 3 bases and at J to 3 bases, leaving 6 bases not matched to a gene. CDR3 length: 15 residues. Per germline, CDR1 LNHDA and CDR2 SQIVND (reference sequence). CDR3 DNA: TGTGCCAGTAGTATGACGCCGGGACAGGGCTACGAGCAGTACTTC. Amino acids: CASSMTPGQGYEQYF.

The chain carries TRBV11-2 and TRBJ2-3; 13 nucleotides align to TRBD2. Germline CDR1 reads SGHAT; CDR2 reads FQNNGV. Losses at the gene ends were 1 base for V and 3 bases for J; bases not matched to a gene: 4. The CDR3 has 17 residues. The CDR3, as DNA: TGTGCCAGCAGCTTAGGCTCGACTAGCGGGAGGACAGATACGCAGTATTTT. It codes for CASSLGSTSGRTDTQYF.

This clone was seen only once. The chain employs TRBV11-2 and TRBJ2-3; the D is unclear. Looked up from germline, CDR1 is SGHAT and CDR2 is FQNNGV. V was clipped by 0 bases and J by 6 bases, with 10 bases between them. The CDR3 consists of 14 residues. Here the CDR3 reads CASSLDGPLDTQYF. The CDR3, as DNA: TGTGCCAGCAGCTTAGATGGACCTTTGGATACGCAGTATTTT.

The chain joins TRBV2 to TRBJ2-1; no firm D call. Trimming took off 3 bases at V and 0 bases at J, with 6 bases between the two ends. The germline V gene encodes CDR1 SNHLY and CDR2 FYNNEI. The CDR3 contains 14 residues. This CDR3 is CASSEQSSYNEQFF. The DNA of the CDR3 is TGTGCCAGCAGTGAGCAGAGCTCCTACAATGAGCAGTTCTTC.

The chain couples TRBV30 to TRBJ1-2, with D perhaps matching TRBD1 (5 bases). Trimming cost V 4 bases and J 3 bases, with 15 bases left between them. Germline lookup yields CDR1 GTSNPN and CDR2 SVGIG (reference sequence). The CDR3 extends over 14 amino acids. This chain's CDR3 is CAWTSLGTDYGYTF. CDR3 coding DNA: TGTGCCTGGACCTCTCTCGGGACTGACTATGGCTACACCTTC.

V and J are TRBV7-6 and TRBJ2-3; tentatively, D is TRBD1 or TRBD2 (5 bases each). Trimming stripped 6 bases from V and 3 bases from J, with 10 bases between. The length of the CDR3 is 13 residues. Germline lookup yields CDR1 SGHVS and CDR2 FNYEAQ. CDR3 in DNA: TGTGCCAGCAGGAGGGGCCGAACAGATACGCAGTATTTT. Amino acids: CASRRGRTDTQYF.

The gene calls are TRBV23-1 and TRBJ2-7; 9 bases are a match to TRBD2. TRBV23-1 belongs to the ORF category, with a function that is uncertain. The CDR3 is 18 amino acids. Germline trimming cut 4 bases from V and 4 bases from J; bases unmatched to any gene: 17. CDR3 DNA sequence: TGCGCCAGCAGTCGAAGTCGGGGCGGGAGGGCCGGATTTTACGAGCAGTACTTC. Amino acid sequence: CASSRSRGGRAGFYEQYF.

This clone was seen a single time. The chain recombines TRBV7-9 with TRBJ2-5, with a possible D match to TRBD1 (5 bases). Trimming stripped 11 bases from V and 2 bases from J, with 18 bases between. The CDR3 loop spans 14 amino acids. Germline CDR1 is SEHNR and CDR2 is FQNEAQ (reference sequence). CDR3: CAGEQVRPQETQYF. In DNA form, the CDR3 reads TGTGCCGGGGAACAGGTCCGACCACAAGAGACCCAGTACTTC.

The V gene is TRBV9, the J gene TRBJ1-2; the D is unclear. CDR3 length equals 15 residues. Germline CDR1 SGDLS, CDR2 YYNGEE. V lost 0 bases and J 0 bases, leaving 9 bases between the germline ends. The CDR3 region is CASSVAQSSNYGYTF. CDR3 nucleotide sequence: TGTGCCAGCAGCGTAGCCCAGAGCTCTAACTATGGCTACACCTTC.

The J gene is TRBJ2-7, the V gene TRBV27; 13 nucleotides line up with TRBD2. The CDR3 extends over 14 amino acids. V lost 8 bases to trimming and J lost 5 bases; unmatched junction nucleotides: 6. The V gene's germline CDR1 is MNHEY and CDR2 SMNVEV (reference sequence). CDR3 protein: CASSRGLAGNEQYF. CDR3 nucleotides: TGTGCCAGCTCCAGGGGACTAGCGGGAAACGAGCAGTACTTC.

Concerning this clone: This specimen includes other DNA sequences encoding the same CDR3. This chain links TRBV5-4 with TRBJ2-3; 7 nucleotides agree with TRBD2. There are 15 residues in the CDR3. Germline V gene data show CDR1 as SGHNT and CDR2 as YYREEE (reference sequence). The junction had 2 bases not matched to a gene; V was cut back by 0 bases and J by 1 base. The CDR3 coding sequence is TGTGCCAGCAGCTTGGGGCTAGCGGGCACAGATACGCAGTATTTT. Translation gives CASSLGLAGTDTQYF.

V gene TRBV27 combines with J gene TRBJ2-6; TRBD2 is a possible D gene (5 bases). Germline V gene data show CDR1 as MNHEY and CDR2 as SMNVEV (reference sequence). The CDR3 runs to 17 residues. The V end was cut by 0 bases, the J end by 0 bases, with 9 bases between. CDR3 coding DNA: TGTGCCAGCAGTTTATCCGGACTGCCCTCTGGGGCCAACGTCCTGACTTTC. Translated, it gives CASSLSGLPSGANVLTF. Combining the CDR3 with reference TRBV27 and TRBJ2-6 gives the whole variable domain EAQVTQNPRYLITVTGKKLTVTCSQNMNHEYMSWYRQDPGLGLRQIYYSMNVEVTDKGDVPEGYKVSRKEKRNFPLILESPSPNQTSLYFCASSLSGLPSGANVLTFGAGSRLTVL.

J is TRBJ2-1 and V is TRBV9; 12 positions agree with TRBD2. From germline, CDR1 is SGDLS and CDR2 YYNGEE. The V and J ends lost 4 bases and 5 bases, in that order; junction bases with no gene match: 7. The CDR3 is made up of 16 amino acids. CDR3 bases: TGTGCCAGCAGCCCAGTTCTAGCGGGAGGGAACAATGAGCAGTTCTTC. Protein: CASSPVLAGGNNEQFF.